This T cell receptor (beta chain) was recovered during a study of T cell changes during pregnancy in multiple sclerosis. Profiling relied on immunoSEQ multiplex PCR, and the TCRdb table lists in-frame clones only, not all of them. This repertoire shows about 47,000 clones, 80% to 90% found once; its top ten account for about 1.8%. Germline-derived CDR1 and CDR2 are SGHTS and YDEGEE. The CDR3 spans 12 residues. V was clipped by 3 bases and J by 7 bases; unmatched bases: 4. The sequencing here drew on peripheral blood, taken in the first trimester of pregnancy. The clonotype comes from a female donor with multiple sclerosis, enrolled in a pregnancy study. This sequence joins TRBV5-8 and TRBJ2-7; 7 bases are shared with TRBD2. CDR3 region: CASSWGAGEQYF. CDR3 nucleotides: TGTGCCAGCAGCTGGGGAGCGGGGGAGCAGTACTTC.